These 17 T cell receptor beta chains were all obtained from the same sample, sequenced in a study of T cells after yellow fever vaccination. TCRdb reanalysed the 5' RACE reads using MiXCR and keeps one entry per CDR3 protein. The table has approximately 160,000 distinct CDR3 sequences, 9.3% seen once. The sample here was CD8+ T cells sorted from PBMCs, taken 45 days after the yellow fever booster vaccination. The receptors originated from a man in his late teens or twenties who received the YFV17D yellow fever vaccine.

Points on this clonotype: Being one base from a much bigger clone, this may be a read error. The chain couples TRBV5-1 to TRBJ1-1, with TRBD1 identical over 7 bases. There are 14 residues in the CDR3. Germline CDR1 is SGHRS and CDR2 is YFSETQ. V was pared by 2 bases and J by 3 bases, with 4 bases of the junction left unmatched. The CDR3 DNA sequence: TGCGCCAGCAGCTTTGGGGGACAGCACACTGAAGCTTTCTTT. It encodes CASSFGGQHTEAFF.

This clonotype has more than one count but fewer than ten. The rearrangement links TRBV5-1 to TRBJ2-3, with D perhaps matching TRBD2 (6 bases). The CDR3 runs 14 residues. Trimming took 4 bases from V and 4 from J, leaving 13 bases between them. CDR1 is SGHRS, CDR2 YFSETQ, per germline. The CDR3 DNA reads as TGCGCCAGCAGCCTTCAGCGGGTCCCAGATACGCAGTATTTT. It encodes CASSLQRVPDTQYF.

This chain connects TRBV5-1 to TRBJ1-1; 11 nucleotides align to TRBD1. The CDR3 runs to 16 residues. Unmatched junction bases numbered 2, after V lost 0 bases and J lost 1 base. Looked up from germline, CDR1 is SGHRS and CDR2 is YFSETQ. CDR3 amino acids: CASSLGDRGKNTEAFF. In DNA, the CDR3 is TGCGCCAGCAGCTTGGGGGACAGGGGGAAGAACACTGAAGCTTTCTTT.

This clonotype was counted ten times or more. This chain links TRBV7-2 with TRBJ2-7; the match to TRBD2 covers 16 bases. The CDR3 length is 16 residues. The germline V gene encodes CDR1 SGHTA and CDR2 FQGNSA. The ends lost 5 bases at V and 7 bases at J; junction bases unmatched: 8. The CDR3 bases are TGTGCCAGCAGCCCCGGGACTAGCGGGGGGGCCGCTGAGCAGTACTTC. Translation: CASSPGTSGGAAEQYF.

The table lists this clonotype with many counts. The chain uses TRBV6-6 and TRBJ2-7; TRBD1 matches at 7 bases. This CDR3 spans 16 amino acids. Germline CDR1 and CDR2: MNHNY and SVGAGI (reference sequence). J gave up 6 bases and V 2 bases, and 13 bases lay outside the gene matches. The CDR3 DNA reads as TGTGCCAGCAGTTACGTCCCGAATAAACAGGGGTCCGAGCAGTACGTC. Residues: CASSYVPNKQGSEQYV.

This chain joins TRBV12-3 or TRBV12-4 and TRBJ2-1; 14 bases are a match to TRBD2. Trimming cost V 1 base and J 10 bases; bases outside gene matches: 3. This CDR3 has 15 residues. CDR3 sequence: CASSLGLAGGQEQFF. The CDR3 DNA follows: TGTGCCAGCAGTTTAGGACTAGCGGGGGGGCAGGAGCAGTTCTTC.

CDR3 nucleotides: TGTGCCAGCAGTTATACCACAGGGCCGCAGCATTTT. This codes for CASSYTTGPQHF. The chain recombines TRBV6-6 with TRBJ1-5; weak D call: TRBD1 (6 bases). V was shortened by 3 bases and J by 13 bases, with 13 bases between the two germline ends. From germline, CDR1 is MNHNY and CDR2 SVGAGI (reference sequence). The CDR3 consists of 12 residues.

This clonotype has more than one count but fewer than ten. The chain uses TRBV28 and TRBJ1-3; tentative D call: TRBD1 (5 bases). This CDR3 has 14 residues. V lost 3 bases and J 3 bases, leaving 9 bases between the germline ends. Germline V gene lookup returns CDR1 MDHEN and CDR2 SYDVKM. CDR3 DNA sequence: TGTGCCAGCAGTTTTTCAGGGATTGGAAACACCATATATTTT. Encoded protein: CASSFSGIGNTIYF.

This clonotype was counted between two and nine times. The V and J genes are TRBV7-8 and TRBJ2-1; 8 bases fit TRBD2. CDR3 size: 17 residues. Per germline, CDR1 SGHVS and CDR2 FQNEAQ. Trimming at V came to 2 bases and at J to 2 bases, leaving 8 bases not matched to a gene. The CDR3 sequence is CASSLKVAGGTYNEQFF. The CDR3 DNA is TGTGCCAGCAGCTTAAAGGTGGCGGGGGGTACCTACAATGAGCAGTTCTTC.

Only a few counts were recorded for this clonotype. The rearrangement links TRBV7-9 to TRBJ1-2; possible D gene TRBD1, 5 bases. The germline V and J ends were trimmed by 5 bases and 4 bases, with 11 bases remaining between them. This CDR3 contains 13 residues. Germline CDR1 and CDR2: SEHNR and FQNEAQ (reference sequence). The CDR3 region is CASSREGPYGYTF. CDR3 DNA: TGTGCCAGCAGCCGTGAGGGACCCTATGGCTACACCTTC.

This clonotype was detected ten times or more. The chain combines TRBV29-1 with TRBJ2-3; a possible D gene is TRBD2 (6 bases). Trimming left V 0 bases short and J 6 bases short, with 13 bases between. The CDR3 sequence is 14 residues long. CDR1 is SQVTM and CDR2 is ANQGSEA in the germline V gene. CDR3 DNA sequence: TGCAGCGTTGAAGATTGGAGGGTTCTGGATACGCAGTATTTT. Translating it yields CSVEDWRVLDTQYF.

The gene calls are TRBV4-1 and TRBJ1-2; D possibly corresponds to TRBD1 (5 bases). V was trimmed by 0 bases and J by 3 bases, leaving 8 bases between them. The germline V gene encodes CDR1 MGHRA and CDR2 YSYEKL. This CDR3 is built from 14 residues. The CDR3 loop is CASSQDAGHYGYTF. CDR3 DNA: TGCGCCAGCAGCCAAGATGCAGGGCACTATGGCTACACCTTC.

Details on this clonotype: The junction does not match germline at one end; this may be a read error. This rearrangement joins TRBV12-3 or TRBV12-4 to TRBJ2-1, with 11 bases fitting TRBD1. The CDR3 runs to 16 residues. The CDR3 nucleotides are TGTGCCACCAGTTTAGCGCTAGGACAGGGGGCCCGTGAGCAGTTCTTC. This gives the protein CATSLALGQGAREQFF.

This clonotype was seen repeatedly, ten times or more. The gene calls are TRBV27 and TRBJ2-5, with D tentatively TRBD1 (6 bases). V was trimmed by 4 bases and J by 6 bases, leaving 6 bases between them. Germline V gives CDR1 MNHEY, CDR2 SMNVEV (reference sequence). This CDR3 is built from 11 residues. As DNA, the CDR3 is TGTGCCAGCAGTTGGGGGCAGACCCAGTACTTC. Encoded protein: CASSWGQTQYF.

V usage is TRBV5-1 and J usage is TRBJ1-1; 7 bases map to TRBD1. This CDR3 spans 14 amino acids. Trimming at V came to 0 bases and at J to 9 bases, leaving 8 bases not matched to a gene. The germline gives CDR1 SGHRS, CDR2 YFSETQ. CDR3 residues: CASSLGQGPPKAFF. The DNA for the CDR3 is TGCGCCAGCAGCTTGGGACAGGGCCCGCCTAAAGCTTTCTTT. The full variable domain, its missing parts supplied by reference TRBV5-1 and TRBJ1-1, is KAGVTQTPRYLIKTRGQQVTLSCSPISGHRSVSWYQQTPGQGLQFLFEYFSETQRNKGNFPGRFSGRQFSNSRSEMNVSTLELGDSALYLCASSLGQGPPKAFFGQGTRLTVV.

This clonotype has a single count. The chain couples TRBV11-1 to TRBJ2-5, with D possibly matching TRBD2 (6 bases). The germline gives CDR1 SGHAT, CDR2 FQDESV (reference sequence). Trimming cost V 3 bases and J 0 bases, with 11 bases left between them. This CDR3 comprises 15 residues. As DNA, the CDR3 is TGTGCCAGCAGCTTGGAGGGGCCAGACCAAGAGACCCAGTACTTC. Its translation: CASSLEGPDQETQYF.

The J gene is TRBJ2-1, the V gene TRBV7-6, with 10 bases fitting TRBD1. J gave up 9 bases and V 5 bases, and 7 bases lay outside the gene matches. This CDR3 has 14 residues. Per the germline V gene, CDR1 is SGHVS and CDR2 is FNYEAQ. The CDR3 is CASSPGTGEPEQFF. CDR3 in DNA: TGTGCCAGCAGCCCCGGGACAGGGGAACCTGAGCAGTTCTTC.